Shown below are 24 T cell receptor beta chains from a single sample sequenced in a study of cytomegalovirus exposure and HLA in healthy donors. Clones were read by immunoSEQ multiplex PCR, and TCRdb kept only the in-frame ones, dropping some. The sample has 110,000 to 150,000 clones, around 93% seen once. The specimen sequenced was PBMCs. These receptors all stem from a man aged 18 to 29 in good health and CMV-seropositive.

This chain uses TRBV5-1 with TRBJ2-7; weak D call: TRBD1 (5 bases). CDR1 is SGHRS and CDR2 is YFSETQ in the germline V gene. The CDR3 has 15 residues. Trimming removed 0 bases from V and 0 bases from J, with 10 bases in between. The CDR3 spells CASSLEGNPSYEQYF. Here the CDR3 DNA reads TGCGCCAGCAGCTTGGAGGGGAACCCCTCCTACGAGCAGTACTTC. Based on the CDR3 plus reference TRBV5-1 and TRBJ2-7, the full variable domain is KAGVTQTPRYLIKTRGQQVTLSCSPISGHRSVSWYQQTPGQGLQFLFEYFSETQRNKGNFPGRFSGRQFSNSRSEMNVSTLELGDSALYLCASSLEGNPSYEQYFGPGTRLTVT.

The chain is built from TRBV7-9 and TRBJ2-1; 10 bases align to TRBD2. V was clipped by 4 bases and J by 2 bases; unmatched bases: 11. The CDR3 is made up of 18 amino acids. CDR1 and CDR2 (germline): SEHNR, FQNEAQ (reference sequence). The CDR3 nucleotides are TGTGCCAGCAGCTCCCTAGACCCGACTAGCGGGCCCTACAATGAGCAGTTCTTC. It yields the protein CASSSLDPTSGPYNEQFF.

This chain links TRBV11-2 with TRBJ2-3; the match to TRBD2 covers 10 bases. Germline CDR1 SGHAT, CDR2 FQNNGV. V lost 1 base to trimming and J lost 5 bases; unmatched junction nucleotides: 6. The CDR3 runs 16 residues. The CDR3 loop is CASSLAPLAGVDTQYF. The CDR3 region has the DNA TGTGCCAGCAGCTTAGCCCCCCTAGCGGGGGTAGATACGCAGTATTTT.

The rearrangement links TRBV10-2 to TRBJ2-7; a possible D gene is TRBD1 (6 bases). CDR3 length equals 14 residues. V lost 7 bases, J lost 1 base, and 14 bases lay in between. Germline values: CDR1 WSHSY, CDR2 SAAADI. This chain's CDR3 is CASKVGGESYEQYF. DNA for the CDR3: TGCGCCAGCAAAGTAGGGGGTGAGTCCTACGAGCAGTACTTC.

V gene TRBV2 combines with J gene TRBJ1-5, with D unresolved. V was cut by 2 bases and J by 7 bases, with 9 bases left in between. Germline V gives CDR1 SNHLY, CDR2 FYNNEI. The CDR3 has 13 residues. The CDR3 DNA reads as TGTGCCAGCAGTGAAAACGAGCGGCAGCCCCAGCATTTT. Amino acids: CASSENERQPQHF.

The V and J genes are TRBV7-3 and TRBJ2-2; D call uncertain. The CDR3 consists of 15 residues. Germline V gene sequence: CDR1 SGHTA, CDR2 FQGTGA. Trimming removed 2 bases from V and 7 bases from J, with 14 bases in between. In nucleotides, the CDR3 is TGTGCCAGCAGCTTATCTGCTGCCTCGGGCGGGGAGCTGTTTTTT. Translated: CASSLSAASGGELFF.

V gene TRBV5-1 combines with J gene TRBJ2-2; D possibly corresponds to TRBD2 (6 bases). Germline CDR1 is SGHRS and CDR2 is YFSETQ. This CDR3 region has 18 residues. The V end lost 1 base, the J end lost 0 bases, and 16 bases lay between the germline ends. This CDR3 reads CASSLTGTHPPNTGELFF. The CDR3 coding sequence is TGCGCCAGCAGCTTGACCGGGACTCATCCTCCGAACACCGGGGAGCTGTTTTTT. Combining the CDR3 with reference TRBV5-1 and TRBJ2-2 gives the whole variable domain KAGVTQTPRYLIKTRGQQVTLSCSPISGHRSVSWYQQTPGQGLQFLFEYFSETQRNKGNFPGRFSGRQFSNSRSEMNVSTLELGDSALYLCASSLTGTHPPNTGELFFGEGSRLTVL.

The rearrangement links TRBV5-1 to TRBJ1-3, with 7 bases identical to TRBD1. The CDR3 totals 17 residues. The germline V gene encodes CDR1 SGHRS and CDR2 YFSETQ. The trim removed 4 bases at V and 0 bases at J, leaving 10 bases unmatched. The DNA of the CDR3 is TGCGCCAGCAGCCGAGGTGGCGGGACAGACTCTGGAAACACCATATATTTT. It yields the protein CASSRGGGTDSGNTIYF.

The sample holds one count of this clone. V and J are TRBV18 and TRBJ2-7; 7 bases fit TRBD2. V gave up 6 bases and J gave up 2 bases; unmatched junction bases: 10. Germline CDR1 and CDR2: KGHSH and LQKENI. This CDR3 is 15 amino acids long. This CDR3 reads CASSPLGGRTYEQYF. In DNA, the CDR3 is TGTGCCAGCTCTCCCTTGGGAGGGCGAACCTACGAGCAGTACTTC.

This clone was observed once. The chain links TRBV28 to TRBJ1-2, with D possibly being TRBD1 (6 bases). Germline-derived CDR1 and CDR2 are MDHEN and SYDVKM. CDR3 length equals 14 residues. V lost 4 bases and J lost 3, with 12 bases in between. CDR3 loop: CASSSAQGYYGYTF. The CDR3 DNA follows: TGTGCCAGCAGTTCGGCTCAGGGGTACTATGGCTACACCTTC.

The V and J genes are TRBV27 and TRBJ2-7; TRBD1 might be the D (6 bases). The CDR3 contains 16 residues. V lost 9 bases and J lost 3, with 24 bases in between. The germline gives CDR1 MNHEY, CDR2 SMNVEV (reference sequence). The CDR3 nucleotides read TGTGCCAGTTCCCCAGTGGCAGGGGACGGTATCTACGAGCAGTACTTC. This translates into CASSPVAGDGIYEQYF.

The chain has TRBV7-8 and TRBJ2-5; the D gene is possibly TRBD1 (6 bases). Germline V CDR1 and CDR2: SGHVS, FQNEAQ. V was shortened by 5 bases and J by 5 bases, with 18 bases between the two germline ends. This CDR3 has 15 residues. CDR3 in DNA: TGTGCCAGCAGCCGTTTAACAGGGAACCTGGAGACCCAGTACTTC. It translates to CASSRLTGNLETQYF.

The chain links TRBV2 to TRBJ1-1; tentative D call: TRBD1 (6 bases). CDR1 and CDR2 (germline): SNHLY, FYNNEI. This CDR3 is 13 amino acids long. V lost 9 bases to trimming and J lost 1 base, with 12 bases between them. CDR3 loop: CARRQESNTEAFF. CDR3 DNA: TGTGCCAGAAGACAGGAGTCGAACACTGAAGCTTTCTTT.

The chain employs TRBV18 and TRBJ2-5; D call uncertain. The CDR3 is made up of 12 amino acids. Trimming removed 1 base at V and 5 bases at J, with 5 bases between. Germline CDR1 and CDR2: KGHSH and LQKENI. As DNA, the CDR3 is TGTGCCAGCTCACCACGTTCGGAGACCCAGTACTTC. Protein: CASSPRSETQYF. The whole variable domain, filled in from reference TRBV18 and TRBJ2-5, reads NAGVMQNPRHLVRRRGQEARLRCSPMKGHSHVYWYRQLPEEGLKFMVYLQKENIIDESGMPKERFSAEFPKEGPSILRIQQVVRGDSAAYFCASSPRSETQYFGPGTRLLVL.

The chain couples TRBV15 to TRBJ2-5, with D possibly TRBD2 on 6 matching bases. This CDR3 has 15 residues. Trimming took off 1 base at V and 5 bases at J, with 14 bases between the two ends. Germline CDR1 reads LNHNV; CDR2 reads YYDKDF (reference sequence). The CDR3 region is CATSRAVGSWETQYF. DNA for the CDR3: TGTGCCACCAGCAGAGCCGTCGGGAGCTGGGAGACCCAGTACTTC.

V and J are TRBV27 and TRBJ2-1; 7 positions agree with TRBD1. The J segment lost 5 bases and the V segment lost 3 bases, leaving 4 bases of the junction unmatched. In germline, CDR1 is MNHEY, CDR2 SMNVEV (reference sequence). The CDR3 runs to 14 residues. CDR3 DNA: TGTGCCAGCAGTTTGCCCGGACAGGACAATGAGCAGTTCTTC. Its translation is CASSLPGQDNEQFF.

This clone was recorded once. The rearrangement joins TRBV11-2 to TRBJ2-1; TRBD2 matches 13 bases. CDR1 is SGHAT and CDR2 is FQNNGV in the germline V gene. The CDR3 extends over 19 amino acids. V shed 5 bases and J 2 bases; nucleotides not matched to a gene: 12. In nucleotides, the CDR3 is TGTGCCAGCAGCACGACCTGGACTAGCGGGAGCCCTCCCTACAATGAGCAGTTCTTC. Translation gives CASSTTWTSGSPPYNEQFF.

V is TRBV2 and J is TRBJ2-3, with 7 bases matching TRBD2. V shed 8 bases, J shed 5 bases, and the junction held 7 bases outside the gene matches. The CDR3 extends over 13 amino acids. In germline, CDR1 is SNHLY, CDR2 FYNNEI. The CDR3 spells CASYSGMRDTQYF. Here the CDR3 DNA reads TGTGCCAGCTACAGCGGGATGAGAGATACGCAGTATTTT.

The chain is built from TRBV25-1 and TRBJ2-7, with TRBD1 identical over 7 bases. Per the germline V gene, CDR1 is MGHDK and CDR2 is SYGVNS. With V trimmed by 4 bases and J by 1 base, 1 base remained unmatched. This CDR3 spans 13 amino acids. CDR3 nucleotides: TGTGCCAGCAGTGGGGACAGATCCTACGAGCAGTACTTC. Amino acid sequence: CASSGDRSYEQYF.

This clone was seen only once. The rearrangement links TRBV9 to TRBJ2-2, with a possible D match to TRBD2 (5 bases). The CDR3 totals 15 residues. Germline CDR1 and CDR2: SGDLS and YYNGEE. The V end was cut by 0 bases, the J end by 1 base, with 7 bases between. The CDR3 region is CASSVDRGNTGELFF. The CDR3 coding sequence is TGTGCCAGCAGCGTAGACCGGGGGAACACCGGGGAGCTGTTTTTT.

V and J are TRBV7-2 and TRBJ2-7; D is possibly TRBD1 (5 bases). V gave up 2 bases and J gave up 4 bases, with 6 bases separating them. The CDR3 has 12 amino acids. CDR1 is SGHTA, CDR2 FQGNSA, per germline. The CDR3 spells CASSLTGYEQYF. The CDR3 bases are TGTGCCAGCAGCTTAACAGGATACGAGCAGTACTTC.

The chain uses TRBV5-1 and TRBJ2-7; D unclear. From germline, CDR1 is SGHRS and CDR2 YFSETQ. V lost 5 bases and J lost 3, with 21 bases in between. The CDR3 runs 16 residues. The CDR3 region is CASSSSARSFLYEQYF. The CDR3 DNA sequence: TGCGCCAGCAGTTCTAGTGCTCGCAGCTTCCTCTACGAGCAGTACTTC.

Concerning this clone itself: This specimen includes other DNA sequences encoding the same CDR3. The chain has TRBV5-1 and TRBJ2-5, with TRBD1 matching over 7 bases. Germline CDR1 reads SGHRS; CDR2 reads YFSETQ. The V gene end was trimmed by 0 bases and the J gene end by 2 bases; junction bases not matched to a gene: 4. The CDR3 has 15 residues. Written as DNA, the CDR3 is TGCGCCAGCAGCTTGGGGGGACAGCCACAAGAGACCCAGTACTTC. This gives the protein CASSLGGQPQETQYF.

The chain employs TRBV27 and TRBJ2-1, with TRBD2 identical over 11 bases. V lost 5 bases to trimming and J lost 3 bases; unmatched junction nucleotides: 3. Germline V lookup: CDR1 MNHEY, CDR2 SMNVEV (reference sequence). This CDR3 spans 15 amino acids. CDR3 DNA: TGTGCCAGCAGTCCAGGGACTAGCGGCTACAATGAGCAGTTCTTC. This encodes CASSPGTSGYNEQFF.